This T cell receptor (beta chain) was retrieved from a study of post-analysis software for immune sequencing data. Whole-study results and caveats: When patients were compared with controls, about 5 TRBV segments were more frequent, TRBV5-6, TRBV5-1 and TRBV20-1 among them.

Comments on this clonotype: Its antigen is not known.

Germline V gene data show CDR1 as SQVTM and CDR2 as ANQGSEA. The CDR3 spans 11 residues. The V and J ends lost 4 bases and 14 bases respectively, with 15 bases between them. The authors incorporated unique molecular identifiers into the TCR beta cDNA libraries. TCRdb itself ran the PCR reads through MiXCR, one entry per CDR3 protein. This table has under 900,000 distinct CDR3 sequences, about 57% appearing once. The chain has TRBV29-1 and TRBJ2-1; possibly TRBD1 for D (6 bases). The TCR originated in a girl between 10 and 17 years old with multiple sclerosis. The sequencing input was blood. The CDR3 DNA follows: TGCAGCGTTGGGGGAGACAGGCAGGAGTTCTTC. Protein sequence: CSVGGDRQEFF.